A single T cell receptor (beta chain) is shown here with its context. Its matching antigen is unknown. The germline gene is not matched at one end of the junction; a read error may be the cause. This CDR3 region has 14 residues. Germline V lookup: CDR1 SGHAT, CDR2 FQNNGV. Starting material of about 0.45 ug total RNA yielded TCR beta cDNA via a constant-region primer. The TCR beta library was amplified through three nested multiplex PCR rounds in a modified ARM-PCR procedure. Both of the initial two PCR rounds ran for nine to ten cycles and employed TRBV1-TRBV30 forward primers alongside a C-beta reverse primer. TCRdb reprocessed the multiplex PCR reads with MiXCR, giving one entry per CDR3 protein. The table includes 330,000 or so distinct CDR3 sequences, 65% detected once. Germline DNA was also extracted, and blood RNA was taken from unsorted whole blood. The authors collected roughly 4.1 milliliters of peripheral blood before surgery.

This specimen belongs to a study of tumor-infiltrating lymphocytes in primary liver carcinoma. Overall study results and limits: Significantly larger top-250-clone fractions were found in tumors than in blood (p = 0.039). Because the samples were bulk unsorted, the study did not compare CD4+ and CD8+ repertoires.

The specimen was peripheral blood. The chain uses TRBV11-2 and TRBJ2-7; perhaps TRBD1 as D (5 bases). The sequence derives from a man aged 40-50 years with primary liver carcinoma and hepatitis B virus infection. CDR3 sequence: CVSSPGQLAYEQYF. CDR3 coding DNA: TGTGTCAGCAGCCCCGGACAACTGGCCTACGAACAGTACTTC.